These 30 T cell receptor beta chains originate from one sample sequenced in a study of CD8+ T cells in alopecia areata. Reverse transcription of extracted RNA yielded cDNA, which provided the sequencing template. The table came from immunoSEQ multiplex PCR; TCRdb's copy has only in-frame clones and leaves some out. The data show 150,000 to 200,000 clones, with 59% seen just once and roughly 15% held by the top ten. This sample comprised CD4+ T cells sorted from blood, obtained at week 0. The receptor source for this set is a human donor with alopecia areata.

The chain couples TRBV9 to TRBJ2-5; D tentatively fits TRBD1 or TRBD2 (5 bases each). CDR3 size: 15 residues. Germline V gives CDR1 SGDLS, CDR2 YYNGEE. The germline V and J ends were trimmed by 0 bases and 5 bases, with 14 bases remaining between them. CDR3 nucleotides: TGTGCCAGCAGCGTAGATAAGGGGACCCGGGAGACCCAGTACTTC. Translated: CASSVDKGTRETQYF.

The chain has TRBV5-1 and TRBJ2-3, with no clear D. The V gene lost 4 bases and the J gene lost 2 bases, with 14 bases spanning the gap. The CDR3 covers 15 residues. CDR1 is SGHRS and CDR2 is YFSETQ in the germline V gene. Here the CDR3 reads CASSKADRVTDTQYF. The CDR3, as DNA: TGCGCCAGCAGCAAGGCGGATAGGGTCACAGATACGCAGTATTTT.

This clone was detected only once. The chain combines TRBV5-6 with TRBJ2-7, with a tentative D call TRBD2 (6 bases). Germline CDR1 and CDR2: SGHDT and YYEEEE. Trimming left V 0 bases short and J 6 bases short, with 10 bases between. CDR3 length equals 13 residues. The CDR3 spells CASSLVAGIEQYF. The CDR3, as DNA: TGTGCCAGCAGCTTGGTGGCGGGAATCGAGCAGTACTTC.

CDR3 bases: TGCAGCGTTGACTCGGGACAGGGGGCTGGTGGATCCATTCAGTACTTC. Translation gives CSVDSGQGAGGSIQYF. The genes are TRBV29-1 and TRBJ2-4, with TRBD1 identical over 12 bases. J lost 9 bases, V lost 3 bases, and 12 bases had no gene match. The V gene's germline CDR1 is SQVTM and CDR2 ANQGSEA. The length of the CDR3 is 16 residues.

This clone was observed once. The chain combines TRBV29-1 with TRBJ1-1, with D unresolved. V lost 7 bases to trimming and J lost 2 bases, with 14 bases between them. This CDR3 is 13 amino acids long. Per the germline V gene, CDR1 is SQVTM and CDR2 is ANQGSEA. The CDR3 region is CSAADSGNTEAFF. CDR3 DNA: TGCAGCGCTGCCGATTCAGGAAACACTGAAGCTTTCTTT.

CDR3 region: CAWSDRFPEKLFF. DNA for the CDR3: TGTGCCTGGAGCGACAGATTCCCCGAAAAACTGTTTTTT. The chain has TRBV30 and TRBJ1-4; the D gene is possibly TRBD1 (5 bases). The CDR3 is 13 residues long. Germline loops: CDR1 GTSNPN, CDR2 SVGIG (reference sequence). V gave up 3 bases and J gave up 8 bases, with 13 bases separating them. Filled out from reference TRBV30 and TRBJ1-4, the complete variable domain reads SQTIHQWPATLVQPVGSPLSLECTVEGTSNPNLYWYRQAAGRGLQLLFYSVGIGQISSEVPQNLSASRPQDRQFILSSKKLLLSDSGFYLCAWSDRFPEKLFFGSGTQLSVL.

The V gene is TRBV4-2, the J gene TRBJ2-3, with 9 bases aligning to TRBD2. The length of the CDR3 is 16 residues. Germline CDR1 reads LGHNA; CDR2 reads YNFKEQ. Germline trimming cut 7 bases from V and 5 bases from J; bases unmatched to any gene: 13. Written as DNA, the CDR3 is TGTGCCAGCAACAGTTTCAGCGGGGGGAGAGGAGATACGCAGTATTTT. It translates to CASNSFSGGRGDTQYF.

The rearrangement uses TRBV10-3 and TRBJ2-7; D gene ambiguous. There are 13 residues in the CDR3. Trimming removed 0 bases at V and 3 bases at J, with 6 bases between. Germline CDR1 reads ENHRY; CDR2 reads SYGVKD. DNA of the CDR3: TGTGCCATCAGTGAGTCAGTGAACTACGAGCAGTACTTC. Its translation: CAISESVNYEQYF.

J is TRBJ1-5 and V is TRBV6-5, with no clear D. Germline V CDR1 and CDR2: MNHEY, SVGAGI. V lost 9 bases, J lost 5 bases, and 20 bases lay in between. The CDR3 has 15 amino acids. The CDR3 bases are TGTGCCAGTCAAAGCCGGGCCCGGCCCCATCAGCCCCAGCATTTT. It translates to CASQSRARPHQPQHF.

This clone came up a few times. The gene calls are TRBV30 and TRBJ1-2, with TRBD1 matching 8 bases. The CDR3 is 16 residues long. Germline CDR1 GTSNPN, CDR2 SVGIG (reference sequence). The V and J ends lost 2 bases and 6 bases, in that order; junction bases with no gene match: 14. CDR3: CAWSRGFGQGGNGYTF. The CDR3 DNA reads TGTGCCTGGAGTCGGGGCTTCGGACAGGGAGGAAATGGCTACACCTTC.

This clone was seen a handful of times. V gene TRBV2 combines with J gene TRBJ2-7; 8 bases line up with TRBD1. Germline V gene sequence: CDR1 SNHLY, CDR2 FYNNEI. The CDR3 covers 12 residues. V lost 5 bases, J lost 4 bases, and 1 base stayed unmatched. The CDR3 sequence: CASSTGGYEQYF. The CDR3 bases are TGTGCCAGCAGTACAGGGGGTTACGAGCAGTACTTC.

This clone turned up a few times. Other DNA variants within this sample encode the same CDR3. The chain employs TRBV29-1 and TRBJ2-2; 7 bases agree with TRBD1. Germline loops: CDR1 SQVTM, CDR2 ANQGSEA. The junction had 3 bases not matched to a gene; V was cut back by 5 bases and J by 6 bases. The CDR3 length is 12 residues. As DNA, the CDR3 is TGCAGCGTTCGGACAGGTCCCGGGGAGCTGTTTTTT. Translated: CSVRTGPGELFF.

This clone came up a few times. J is TRBJ1-1 and V is TRBV4-2; D is undetermined. The CDR3 contains 16 residues. Per germline, CDR1 LGHNA and CDR2 YNFKEQ. V lost 4 bases, J lost 7 bases, and 22 bases lay in between. The CDR3 loop reads CASSPNGPMGRNEAFF. CDR3 sequence (DNA): TGTGCCAGCAGCCCCAACGGACCCATGGGCAGGAATGAAGCTTTCTTT.

The table lists this clone with a few counts. The chain joins TRBV7-2 to TRBJ2-2, with 8 nucleotides matching TRBD2. The CDR3 runs to 16 residues. The V and J ends lost 5 bases and 0 bases, in that order; junction bases with no gene match: 5. Germline CDR1 SGHTA, CDR2 FQGNSA. This chain's CDR3 is CASSIQAGANTGELFF. The CDR3 DNA reads as TGTGCCAGCAGCATTCAAGCGGGGGCGAACACCGGGGAGCTGTTTTTT.

V usage is TRBV6-6 and J usage is TRBJ1-1; D uncertain. Trimming left V 6 bases short and J 3 bases short, with 8 bases between. The CDR3 spans 12 residues. Germline-derived CDR1 and CDR2 are MNHNY and SVGAGI (reference sequence). The CDR3 here is CASSPRDTEAFF. The CDR3 DNA sequence: TGTGCCAGCAGCCCCCGGGACACTGAAGCTTTCTTT.

The CDR3 DNA reads as TGTGCCAGCAGCACCTACAATGAGCAGTTCTTC. Its translation: CASSTYNEQFF. The genes are TRBV7-9 and TRBJ2-1; D not certain. This CDR3 contains 11 residues. Germline values: CDR1 SEHNR, CDR2 FQNEAQ (reference sequence). V lost 5 bases and J lost 2, with 1 base in between.

This clone showed up just a few times. J is TRBJ2-7 and V is TRBV29-1; 10 bases are a match to TRBD1. With 3 bases clipped from V and 2 bases from J, the junction kept 4 bases outside the gene matches. CDR3 size: 14 residues. Germline CDR1 and CDR2: SQVTM and ANQGSEA. The CDR3 is CSVEGDRGTYEQYF. CDR3 sequence (DNA): TGCAGCGTTGAGGGGGACAGGGGAACCTACGAGCAGTACTTC.

This rearrangement joins TRBV18 to TRBJ1-1, with TRBD1 matching over 8 bases. The length of the CDR3 is 13 residues. V lost 2 bases and J lost 10; bases outside the gene matches: 6. From germline, CDR1 is KGHSH and CDR2 LQKENI. CDR3 in amino acids: CASSPISGGRAFF. The CDR3 DNA reads as TGTGCCAGCTCACCAATATCAGGGGGCAGAGCTTTCTTT.

This clone was counted only a few times. V and J are TRBV19 and TRBJ1-2; tentatively, D is TRBD1 (5 bases). Trimming removed 4 bases at V and 0 bases at J, with 21 bases between. The CDR3 runs 18 residues. Germline V gives CDR1 LNHDA, CDR2 SQIVND (reference sequence). For the CDR3, the DNA is TGTGCCAGTAGTACAACTCGGGACGTCCGGCGGACTAACTATGGCTACACCTTC. Amino acids: CASSTTRDVRRTNYGYTF. The whole variable domain, remainder taken from reference TRBV19 and TRBJ1-2, is DGGITQSPKYLFRKEGQNVTLSCEQNLNHDAMYWYRQDPGQGLRLIYYSQIVNDFQKGDIAEGYSVSREKKESFPLTVTSAQKNPTAFYLCASSTTRDVRRTNYGYTFGSGTRLTVV.

V gene TRBV4-2 combines with J gene TRBJ1-3; D uncertain. The CDR3 spans 11 residues. Trimming cost V 4 bases and J 8 bases, with 6 bases left between them. Germline lookup yields CDR1 LGHNA and CDR2 YNFKEQ. The CDR3 reads CASSRTDTIYF. The CDR3 region has the DNA TGTGCCAGCAGCCGCACCGACACCATATATTTT.

Notes on this clone: In the same sample, other DNA sequences code for this CDR3. The CDR3 sequence is CSVERQKNTEAFF. As DNA, the CDR3 is TGCAGCGTTGAGCGGCAAAAGAACACTGAAGCTTTCTTT. The chain combines TRBV29-1 with TRBJ1-1; D is unclear. V was cut by 3 bases and J by 1 base, with 9 bases left in between. CDR3 size: 13 residues. Germline-derived CDR1 and CDR2 are SQVTM and ANQGSEA.

The chain links TRBV9 to TRBJ2-2; D is unresolved. Deletions cut 0 bases from V and 4 bases from J, with 10 bases between. Per the germline V gene, CDR1 is SGDLS and CDR2 is YYNGEE. CDR3 length equals 15 residues. The CDR3 DNA follows: TGTGCCAGCAGCGTAGTTCCCACCGGCACCGGGGAGCTGTTTTTT. This encodes CASSVVPTGTGELFF.

The chain recombines TRBV14 with TRBJ1-6; D uncertain. The CDR3 consists of 12 residues. CDR1 and CDR2 from the germline V gene are SGHDN and FVKESK. Trimming took 0 bases from V and 9 from J, leaving 3 bases between them. In nucleotides, the CDR3 is TGTGCCAGCAGCCAAGAAAGTTCACCCCTCCACTTT. This codes for CASSQESSPLHF.

This chain uses TRBV4-2 with TRBJ2-2; TRBD1 is a possible D gene (5 bases). The germline V and J ends were trimmed by 0 bases and 0 bases, with 8 bases remaining between them. CDR1 is LGHNA and CDR2 is YNFKEQ in the germline V gene. This CDR3 spans 16 amino acids. CDR3: CASSQDTGSNTGELFF. Here the CDR3 DNA reads TGTGCCAGCAGCCAAGATACAGGATCGAACACCGGGGAGCTGTTTTTT.

The chain joins TRBV19 to TRBJ1-2; D is uncertain. The CDR3 spans 14 residues. Trimming removed 0 bases from V and 6 bases from J, with 11 bases in between. Germline CDR1 is LNHDA and CDR2 is SQIVND (reference sequence). In nucleotides, the CDR3 is TGTGCCAGTAGTATAGATCGATGGGTCGATGGCTACACCTTC. Protein product: CASSIDRWVDGYTF.

This clone was seen only a few times. The rearrangement joins TRBV29-1 to TRBJ1-1; D is ambiguous. This CDR3 comprises 11 residues. CDR1 is SQVTM, CDR2 ANQGSEA, per germline. The ends were cut back, 4 bases at V and 5 bases at J, with 8 bases in the middle. CDR3 coding DNA: TGCAGCGTTGGCGTGTGGACTGAAGCTTTCTTT. Translation gives CSVGVWTEAFF.

V usage is TRBV30 and J usage is TRBJ1-1, with a weak D call TRBD1 (5 bases). Germline V lookup: CDR1 GTSNPN, CDR2 SVGIG (reference sequence). V was pared by 3 bases and J by 1 base, with 15 bases between. The CDR3 runs to 15 residues. The CDR3 is CAWRRDSGRNTEAFF. In DNA form, the CDR3 reads TGTGCCTGGAGGAGGGACTCCGGAAGGAACACTGAAGCTTTCTTT.

This CDR3 reads CASSAGREQFF. CDR3 DNA sequence: TGTGCCAGCAGCGCGGGGCGTGAGCAGTTCTTC. This chain uses TRBV14 with TRBJ2-1, with a weak D call TRBD2 (6 bases). CDR1 is SGHDN and CDR2 is FVKESK in the germline V gene. CDR3 length equals 11 residues. The V end lost 5 bases, the J end lost 9 bases, and 8 bases lay between the germline ends. Full variable domain (remainder filled in from reference TRBV14 and TRBJ2-1): EAGVTQFPSHSVIEKGQTVTLRCDPISGHDNLYWYRRVMGKEIKFLLHFVKESKQDESGMPNNRFLAERTGGTYSTLKVQPAELEDSGVYFCASSAGREQFFGPGTRLTVL.

The chain combines TRBV29-1 with TRBJ1-1; D call uncertain. V lost 3 bases and J 0 bases, leaving 8 bases between the germline ends. Germline V gene lookup returns CDR1 SQVTM and CDR2 ANQGSEA. The CDR3 consists of 13 residues. The CDR3 coding sequence is TGCAGCGTTGAGCTGGGAATGAACACTGAAGCTTTCTTT. Translation gives CSVELGMNTEAFF.

DNA of the CDR3: TGTGCCAGCAGTGAATGGACAGATAGTGAAGCTTTCTTT. Translation gives CASSEWTDSEAFF. The rearrangement uses TRBV25-1 and TRBJ1-1; D may be TRBD1 (6 bases). Trimming cost V 1 base and J 7 bases, with 10 bases left between them. The CDR3 length is 13 residues. The germline V gene has CDR1 MGHDK and CDR2 SYGVNS. Full variable domain (rest looked up from reference TRBV25-1 and TRBJ1-1): EADIYQTPRYLVIGTGKKITLECSQTMGHDKMYWYQQDPGMELHLIHYSYGVNSTEKGDLSSESTVSRIRTEHFPLTLESARPSHTSQYLCASSEWTDSEAFFGQGTRLTVV.